Listed here are 3 T cell receptor beta chains from one sample, sequenced in a study of human T cells and chemical hapten exposure. Noted time point: pre-sensitization, week 0. Specified treatment: therapeutic diphenylcyclopropenone sensitization with weekly scalp DPC. TCRdb recomputed calls from the RACE reads with MiXCR, one row per CDR3 protein. The sample has around 350,000 distinct CDR3 sequences; about 5% are singletons. The starting material was whole blood, obtained in connection with sensitization to the hapten diphenylcyclopropenone (DPC). The source of these receptors is a woman aged 18-29 years with alopecia areata. Some clones in this sample may be carry-over from other donors' samples.

The chain uses TRBV9 and TRBJ2-3; D might be TRBD2 (7 bases). CDR3 length equals 18 residues. Germline V gene sequence: CDR1 SGDLS, CDR2 YYNGEE. V lost 4 bases to trimming and J lost 3 bases, with 24 bases between them. In nucleotides, the CDR3 is TGTGCCAGCAGCCCGGGACTAAGGGGGAAGAAAGGTACAGATACGCAGTATTTT. Translated: CASSPGLRGKKGTDTQYF.

This clonotype was seen at least ten times. The junction shows a germline mismatch at one end, possibly a read error. This chain joins TRBV7-8 and TRBJ1-6, with D hard to call. In germline, CDR1 is SGHVS, CDR2 FQNEAQ. The CDR3 has 14 amino acids. The CDR3 region is CASSSMSYSSPLHF. CDR3 nucleotide sequence: TGTGCCAGCAGCTCTATGTCTTATAGTTCACCCCTCCACTTT.

The J gene is TRBJ2-2, the V gene TRBV7-8; 8 bases line up with TRBD2. This CDR3 is 16 amino acids long. With 6 bases clipped from V and 6 bases from J, the junction kept 12 bases outside the gene matches. CDR1 is SGHVS, CDR2 FQNEAQ, per germline. CDR3 protein: CASRIQGGLAAGELFF. The CDR3 DNA reads as TGTGCCAGCAGAATCCAGGGCGGACTAGCAGCCGGGGAGCTGTTTTTT.